The 23 T cell receptor beta chains in this list originate from one sample, sequenced in a study of blood T cell repertoires in COVID-19 (dated by TCRdb to about 2020). Libraries were constructed by the immunoSEQ multiplex PCR assay. The table was pulled from immuneACCESS by TCRdb, which kept in-frame rearrangements only. Such tables lose some clones; where checked, under half of the loss comes from unresolved V genes, and the rest has no known cause. In this sample the table shows 90,000 to 150,000 clones, 79% of which occur a single time. The ten largest account for 4% of the sample. The sequencing sample was made of peripheral blood. The receptor set was obtained from a woman aged 80 or older with acute or convalescent COVID-19.

This clone was seen a single time. The chain links TRBV5-4 to TRBJ1-2; 9 bases align to TRBD1. The CDR3 is made up of 14 amino acids. Trimming at V came to 4 bases and at J to 4 bases, leaving 5 bases not matched to a gene. The germline gives CDR1 SGHNT, CDR2 YYREEE (reference sequence). The CDR3 loop reads CASSITGGSYGYTF. Here the CDR3 DNA reads TGTGCCAGCAGCATAACAGGGGGCAGCTATGGCTACACCTTC.

CDR3 DNA sequence: TGTGCCAGCAGCCCTAGGGGGACAGAACAAGAGACCCAGTACTTC. Translated, it gives CASSPRGTEQETQYF. The chain carries TRBV7-2 and TRBJ2-5; 7 nucleotides match TRBD1. CDR3 size: 15 residues. Germline CDR1 is SGHTA and CDR2 is FQGNSA. The V gene end was trimmed by 5 bases and the J gene end by 2 bases; junction bases not matched to a gene: 8.

The chain links TRBV18 to TRBJ1-1, with D perhaps matching TRBD1 (5 bases). Germline assignment: CDR1 KGHSH and CDR2 LQKENI. The CDR3 consists of 15 residues. V was shortened by 3 bases and J by 2 bases, with 13 bases between the two germline ends. The CDR3 here is CASSPDGHRNTEAFF. The CDR3 DNA sequence: TGTGCCAGCTCACCGGACGGACACCGTAACACTGAAGCTTTCTTT. Variable domain in full (rest from reference TRBV18 and TRBJ1-1): NAGVMQNPRHLVRRRGQEARLRCSPMKGHSHVYWYRQLPEEGLKFMVYLQKENIIDESGMPKERFSAEFPKEGPSILRIQQVVRGDSAAYFCASSPDGHRNTEAFFGQGTRLTVV.

This chain uses TRBV15 with TRBJ2-1; 7 bases match TRBD2. The J segment lost 7 bases and the V segment lost 0 bases, leaving 6 bases of the junction unmatched. The length of the CDR3 is 15 residues. Germline V lookup: CDR1 LNHNV, CDR2 YYDKDF (reference sequence). In DNA form, the CDR3 reads TGTGCCACCAGCAGAGATAGCGGGTCCCGAAATGAGCAGTTCTTC. It yields the protein CATSRDSGSRNEQFF.

This clone was observed a single time. This chain connects TRBV4-3 to TRBJ2-3; 10 bases are shared with TRBD2. Germline-derived CDR1 and CDR2 are LGHNA and YSLEER. With V trimmed by 1 base and J by 4 bases, 5 bases remained unmatched. The CDR3 consists of 16 residues. The CDR3 sequence is CASSQAPSGSADTQYF. DNA of the CDR3: TGCGCCAGCAGCCAAGCCCCTAGCGGGAGTGCAGATACGCAGTATTTT.

This sequence joins TRBV7-9 and TRBJ2-7, with 9 nucleotides matching TRBD1. The CDR3 is 13 residues long. The trim removed 3 bases at V and 10 bases at J, leaving 7 bases unmatched. From germline, CDR1 is SEHNR and CDR2 FQNEAQ (reference sequence). CDR3: CASSLSTGGDQYF. CDR3 in DNA: TGTGCCAGCAGCTTGAGCACAGGGGGCGACCAGTACTTC.

V is TRBV28 and J is TRBJ1-6, with 8 bases matching TRBD1. This CDR3 has 16 amino acids. Losses at the gene ends were 2 bases for V and 6 bases for J; bases not matched to a gene: 6. CDR1 is MDHEN, CDR2 SYDVKM, per germline. DNA for the CDR3: TGTGCCAGCAGTTTAGACAGGGGCTTCAGTAATTCACCCCTCCACTTT. Translating gives CASSLDRGFSNSPLHF.

V and J are TRBV4-2 and TRBJ2-2; 10 bases fit TRBD1. Germline CDR1 and CDR2: LGHNA and YNFKEQ. V trimming: 4 bases; J trimming: 3 bases; junction bases outside the gene matches: 5. CDR3 length: 16 residues. This CDR3 is CASSPRQGADTGELFF. Written as DNA, the CDR3 is TGTGCCAGCAGCCCCAGACAGGGGGCGGACACCGGGGAGCTGTTTTTT.

This chain links TRBV18 with TRBJ2-5, with TRBD2 identical over 8 bases. The ends lost 5 bases at V and 5 bases at J; junction bases unmatched: 4. CDR1 is KGHSH, CDR2 LQKENI, per germline. The CDR3 length is 13 residues. The CDR3 here is CASSGGGHETQYF. The CDR3 region has the DNA TGTGCCAGCTCAGGCGGGGGGCACGAGACCCAGTACTTC.

V is TRBV5-4 and J is TRBJ2-3; D not resolved. V lost 4 bases to trimming and J lost 4 bases, with 10 bases between them. The length of the CDR3 is 13 residues. Germline assignment: CDR1 SGHNT and CDR2 YYREEE (reference sequence). The CDR3 DNA reads as TGTGCCAGCAGCGTTGCGGCATCAGATACGCAGTATTTT. This gives the protein CASSVAASDTQYF.

This chain uses TRBV29-1 with TRBJ2-3, with TRBD2 identical over 8 bases. CDR1 is SQVTM and CDR2 is ANQGSEA in the germline V gene. CDR3 length: 13 residues. The J segment lost 6 bases and the V segment lost 3 bases, leaving 5 bases of the junction unmatched. CDR3 coding DNA: TGCAGCGTTGATCGGCGGGGGGCCGATACGCAGTATTTT. Protein: CSVDRRGADTQYF.

The chain uses TRBV10-1 and TRBJ2-7; perhaps TRBD2 as D (6 bases). Between the trimmed V and J ends, which lost 5 bases and 7 bases, there was a span of 15 bases. The CDR3 is made up of 13 amino acids. Looked up from germline, CDR1 is WNHNN and CDR2 is SYGVQD (reference sequence). The CDR3 reads CASSPSGVEEQYF. In DNA, the CDR3 is TGCGCCAGCAGTCCTTCGGGGGTCGAAGAGCAGTACTTC.

The chain joins TRBV15 to TRBJ1-1; maybe TRBD1 (6 bases). The germline V gene has CDR1 LNHNV and CDR2 YYDKDF (reference sequence). CDR3 size: 14 residues. The V end was cut by 6 bases, the J end by 3 bases, with 14 bases between. CDR3 nucleotide sequence: TGTGCCACCAGGGGAGGGGGATGGGACACTGAAGCTTTCTTT. Its translation: CATRGGGWDTEAFF.

The J gene is TRBJ2-3, the V gene TRBV7-3; perhaps TRBD1 as D (6 bases). The V and J ends lost 2 bases and 0 bases respectively, with 9 bases between them. Per germline, CDR1 SGHTA and CDR2 FQGTGA. The CDR3 is 15 amino acids. The CDR3 loop reads CASSLSGQSTDTQYF. CDR3 DNA: TGTGCCAGCAGCTTATCTGGACAGAGCACAGATACGCAGTATTTT.

The chain combines TRBV10-3 with TRBJ2-5; 12 bases are a match to TRBD2. V shed 2 bases and J 2 bases; nucleotides not matched to a gene: 0. Germline V gives CDR1 ENHRY, CDR2 SYGVKD. The CDR3 is made up of 15 amino acids. The CDR3 DNA reads TGTGCCATCAGTGAGCTAGCGGGGGGGCAAGAGACCCAGTACTTC. This codes for CAISELAGGQETQYF.

The rearrangement joins TRBV7-6 to TRBJ2-1, with TRBD1 matching over 9 bases. This CDR3 is built from 16 residues. Germline V gene data show CDR1 as SGHVS and CDR2 as FNYEAQ. The junction had 9 bases not matched to a gene; V was cut back by 1 base and J by 8 bases. The CDR3, as DNA: TGTGCCAGCAGCTTAGGGGGGGGACAGGGTTCCTATGAGCAGTTCTTC. This codes for CASSLGGGQGSYEQFF.

The CDR3: CASSLLGGHSGANVLTF. As DNA, the CDR3 is TGCGCCAGCAGCTTGCTGGGGGGGCATTCTGGGGCCAACGTCCTGACTTTC. The chain uses TRBV5-1 and TRBJ2-6, with D perhaps TRBD2 (7 bases). CDR1 is SGHRS and CDR2 is YFSETQ in the germline V gene. Trimming cost V 1 base and J 1 base, with 12 bases left between them. This CDR3 spans 17 amino acids.

The rearrangement uses TRBV4-1 and TRBJ2-5; 8 positions match TRBD1. The CDR3 spans 18 residues. CDR1 is MGHRA, CDR2 YSYEKL, per germline. With 3 bases clipped from V and 5 bases from J, the junction kept 17 bases outside the gene matches. CDR3 protein: CASSQQPAGQGGLETQYF. The DNA for the CDR3 is TGCGCCAGCAGCCAGCAACCCGCAGGACAGGGCGGGTTGGAGACCCAGTACTTC.

The chain has TRBV11-2 and TRBJ2-1, with 7 positions matching TRBD1. The CDR3 covers 13 residues. Germline trimming cut 1 base from V and 7 bases from J; bases unmatched to any gene: 1. Germline values: CDR1 SGHAT, CDR2 FQNNGV. The CDR3 DNA is TGTGCCAGCAGCTTAGTACAGGGGAATGAGCAGTTCTTC. Its protein is CASSLVQGNEQFF.

This clone appeared once. This chain connects TRBV11-2 to TRBJ2-3; D ambiguous. V shed 4 bases and J shed 4 bases, with 9 bases lying between them. This CDR3 region has 13 residues. The germline V gene has CDR1 SGHAT and CDR2 FQNNGV. The CDR3 DNA reads TGTGCCAGCAGCTCCGCCCTATCAGATACGCAGTATTTT. It encodes CASSSALSDTQYF. Full variable domain (rest looked up from reference TRBV11-2 and TRBJ2-3): EAGVAQSPRYKIIEKRQSVAFWCNPISGHATLYWYQQILGQGPKLLIQFQNNGVVDDSQLPKDRFSAERLKGVDSTLKIQPAKLEDSAVYLCASSSALSDTQYFGPGTRLTVL.

The chain recombines TRBV30 with TRBJ2-7; D may be TRBD1 (6 bases). V lost 1 base, J lost 6 bases, and 13 bases lay in between. The CDR3 runs to 13 residues. Germline assignment: CDR1 GTSNPN and CDR2 SVGIG (reference sequence). In nucleotides, the CDR3 is TGTGCCTGGAGTGACCAGGGGCCCGGCGAGCAGTACTTC. This sequence encodes CAWSDQGPGEQYF.

This chain links TRBV10-3 with TRBJ1-3; 9 bases fit TRBD1. The V segment lost 6 bases and the J segment 3 bases; nucleotides outside the gene matches: 3. In germline, CDR1 is ENHRY, CDR2 SYGVKD. CDR3 length: 14 residues. CDR3 residues: CAIRRTGDGNTIYF. CDR3 nucleotides: TGTGCCATCAGGAGGACAGGGGATGGAAACACCATATATTTT.

This clone came up a few times. The V and J genes are TRBV14 and TRBJ1-1, with 7 bases identical to TRBD1. The CDR3 consists of 13 residues. Trimming cost V 4 bases and J 5 bases; bases outside gene matches: 4. CDR1 is SGHDN and CDR2 is FVKESK in the germline V gene. The chain's CDR3 is CASSPLQGTEAFF. The CDR3 nucleotides are TGTGCCAGCAGCCCCTTACAGGGGACTGAAGCTTTCTTT.